This T cell receptor beta chain was sequenced for a study of long-term antiretroviral therapy in people with HIV. Study-level points and caveats: Blood, drawn from the mid-2000s to the late 2010s, may reflect older ART regimens. Controls exceeded HIV repertoires in CDR3 length range.

Sequencing used immunoSEQ v3.0 at survey level. Here immunoSEQ multiplex PCR was the method, and the copy in TCRdb shows in-frame clones only, minus some. The table records about 28,000 clones, less than 90% of them present only once. The junction had 5 bases not matched to a gene; V was cut back by 4 bases and J by 3 bases. Per germline, CDR1 LGHNA and CDR2 YSLEER. The CDR3 length is 15 residues. About this clone: Its antigen remains unidentified.

The sequence derives from a man aged 18 to 35 with HIV. This chain uses TRBV4-3 with TRBJ1-5; 8 nucleotides align to TRBD1. The material sequenced was unsorted PBMCs, taken 0.4 years after starting antiretroviral therapy. The CDR3 spells CASSPDRVDNQPQHF. CDR3 DNA sequence: TGCGCCAGCAGCCCGGACAGGGTAGACAATCAGCCCCAGCATTTT.